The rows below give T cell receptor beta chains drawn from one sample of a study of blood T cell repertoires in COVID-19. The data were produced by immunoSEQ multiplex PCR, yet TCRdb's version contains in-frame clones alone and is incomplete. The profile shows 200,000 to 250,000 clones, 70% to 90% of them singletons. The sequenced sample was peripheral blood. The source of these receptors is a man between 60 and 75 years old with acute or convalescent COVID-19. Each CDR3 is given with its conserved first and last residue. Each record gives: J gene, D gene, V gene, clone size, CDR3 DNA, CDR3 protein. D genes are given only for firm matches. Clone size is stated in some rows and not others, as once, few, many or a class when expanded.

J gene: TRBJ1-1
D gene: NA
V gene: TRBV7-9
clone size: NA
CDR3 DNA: TGTGCCAGCAGCTTAAAAGGGGGCACTGAAGCTTTCTTT
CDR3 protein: CASSLKGGTEAFF

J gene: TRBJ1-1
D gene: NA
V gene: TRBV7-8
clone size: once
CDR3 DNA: TGTGCCAGCAGCTTAGAGGCCGCGGGAAGAGGCACTGAAGCTTTCTTT
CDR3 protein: CASSLEAAGRGTEAFF

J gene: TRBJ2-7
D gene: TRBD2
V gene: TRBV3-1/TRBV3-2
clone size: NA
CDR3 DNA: TGTGCCAGCAGCCAAGTGCGGACTAGGGCCCCATACGAGCAGTACTTC
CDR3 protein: CASSQVRTRAPYEQYF

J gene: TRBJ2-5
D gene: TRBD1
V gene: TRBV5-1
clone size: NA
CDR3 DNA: TGCGCCAGCAGCTGGGACAGGGGCAGGGAGACCCAGTACTTC
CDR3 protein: CASSWDRGRETQYF

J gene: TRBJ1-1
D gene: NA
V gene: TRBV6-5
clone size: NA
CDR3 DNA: TGTGCCAGCAGGACCAGGGGAACTGAAGCTTTCTTT
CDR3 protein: CASRTRGTEAFF

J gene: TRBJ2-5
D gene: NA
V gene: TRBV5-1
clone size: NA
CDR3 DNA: TGCGCCAGCAGCTCCAACCAGGGGATGGGAGAGACCCAGTACTTC
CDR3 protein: CASSSNQGMGETQYF

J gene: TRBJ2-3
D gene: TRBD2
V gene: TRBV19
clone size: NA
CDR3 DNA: TGTGCCAGTAAAGGAATAGCGGGAACAGATACGCAGTATTTT
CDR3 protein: CASKGIAGTDTQYF

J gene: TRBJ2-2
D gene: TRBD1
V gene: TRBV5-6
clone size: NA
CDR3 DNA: TGTGCCAGCAGCTTGGCCCTGACAGGGGCCACCGGGGAGCTGTTTTTT
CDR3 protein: CASSLALTGATGELFF

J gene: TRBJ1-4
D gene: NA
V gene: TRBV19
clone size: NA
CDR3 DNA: TGTGCCAGTACCTCCCTCAGGGGATATAATGAAAAACTGTTTTTT
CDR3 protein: CASTSLRGYNEKLFF

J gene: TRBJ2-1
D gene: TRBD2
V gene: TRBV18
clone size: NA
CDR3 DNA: TGTGCCAGCTCCCAGAAAGCGGGGGGGCCCGCAGACGCCTACAATGAGCAGTTCTTC
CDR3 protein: CASSQKAGGPADAYNEQFF

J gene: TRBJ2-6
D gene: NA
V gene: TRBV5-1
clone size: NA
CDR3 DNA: TGCGCCAGCAGCTTGGCCCCGACGGGCTCTGGGGCCAACGTCCTGACTTTC
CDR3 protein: CASSLAPTGSGANVLTF

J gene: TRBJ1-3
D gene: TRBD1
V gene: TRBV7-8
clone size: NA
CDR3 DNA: TGTGCCAGCAGCCATTACAGGGGTCTATCTCCCGGAAACACCATATATTTT
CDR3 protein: CASSHYRGLSPGNTIYF

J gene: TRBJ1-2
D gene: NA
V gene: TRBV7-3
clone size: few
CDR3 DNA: TGTGCCAGCAGCTTATCGGTTACTAACTATGGCTACACCTTC
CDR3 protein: CASSLSVTNYGYTF

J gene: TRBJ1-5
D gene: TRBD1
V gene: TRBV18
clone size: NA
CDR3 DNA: TGTGCCAGCTCACCAGGACAGGGGGCCGATCAGCCCCAGCATTTT
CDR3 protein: CASSPGQGADQPQHF

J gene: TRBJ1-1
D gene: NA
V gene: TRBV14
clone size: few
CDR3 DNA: TGTGCCAGCAGCCGTCAGCGCGGGCACACTGAAGCTTTCTTT
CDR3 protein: CASSRQRGHTEAFF

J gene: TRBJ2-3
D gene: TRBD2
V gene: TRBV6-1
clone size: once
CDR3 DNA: TGTGCCAGCAGTGAACTGCGTAGCGGGGGGTCTAGCACAGATACGCAGTATTTT
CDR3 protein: CASSELRSGGSSTDTQYF

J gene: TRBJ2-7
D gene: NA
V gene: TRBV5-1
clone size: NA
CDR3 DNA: TGCGCCAGCAGCGACAGACAGACGAGCTCCTACGAGCAGTACTTC
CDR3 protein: CASSDRQTSSYEQYF

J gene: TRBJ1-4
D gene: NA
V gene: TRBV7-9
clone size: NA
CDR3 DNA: TGTGCCAGCAGCCGGGGAGCAACTAATGAAAAACTGTTTTTT
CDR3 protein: CASSRGATNEKLFF

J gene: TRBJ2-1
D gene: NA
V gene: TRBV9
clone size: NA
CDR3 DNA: TGTGCCAGCAGCGTAGCCCTCTACCCCCATGAGCAGTTCTTC
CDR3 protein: CASSVALYPHEQFF

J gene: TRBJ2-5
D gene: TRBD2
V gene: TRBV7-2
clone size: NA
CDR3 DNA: TGTGCCAGCAGCTTGGGAGGGGCCTCGGAGACCCAGTACTTC
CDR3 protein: CASSLGGASETQYF

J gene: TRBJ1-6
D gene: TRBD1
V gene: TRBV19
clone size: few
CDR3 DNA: TGTGCCAGTAGTCTAGGGGGACAGGGGTTGGATTCACCCCTCCACTTT
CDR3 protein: CASSLGGQGLDSPLHF

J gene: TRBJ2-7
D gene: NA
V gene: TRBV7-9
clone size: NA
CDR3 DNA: TGTGCCAGCAGCTTAAAAGACAGAGCCTACGAGCAGTACTTC
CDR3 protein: CASSLKDRAYEQYF

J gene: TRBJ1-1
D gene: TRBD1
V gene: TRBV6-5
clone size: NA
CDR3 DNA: TGTGCCAGCACCACAGGGGGTAACACTGAAGCTTTCTTT
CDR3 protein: CASTTGGNTEAFF

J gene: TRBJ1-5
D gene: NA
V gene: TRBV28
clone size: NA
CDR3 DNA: TGTGCCAGCAGGGCCTTGGGGGGTCAGCCCCAGCATTTT
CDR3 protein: CASRALGGQPQHF

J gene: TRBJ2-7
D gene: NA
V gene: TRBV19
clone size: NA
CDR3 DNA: TGTGCCAGTAGTCCCTCGGGACACGGGCCCTACGAGCAGTACTTC
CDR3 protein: CASSPSGHGPYEQYF

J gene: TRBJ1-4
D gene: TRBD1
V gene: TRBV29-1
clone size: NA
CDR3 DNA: TGCAGCGCCGAAAGGGACAGGCGGGCGTTTTTT
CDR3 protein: CSAERDRRAFF

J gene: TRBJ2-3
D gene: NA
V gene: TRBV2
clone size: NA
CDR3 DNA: TGTGCCAGCAGTGAAGCCCATTCCACAGGGCCCCTCACAGATACGCAGTATTTT
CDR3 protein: CASSEAHSTGPLTDTQYF

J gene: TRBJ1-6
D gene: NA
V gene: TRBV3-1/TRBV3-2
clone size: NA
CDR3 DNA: TGTGCCAGCAGCCGCATCAGGGGTGACTCTTCACCCCTCCACTTT
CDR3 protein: CASSRIRGDSSPLHF

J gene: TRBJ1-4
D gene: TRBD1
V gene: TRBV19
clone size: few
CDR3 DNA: TGTGCCAGTAGTCCCGGGACAGGGGTTAATGAAAAACTGTTTTTT
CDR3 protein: CASSPGTGVNEKLFF

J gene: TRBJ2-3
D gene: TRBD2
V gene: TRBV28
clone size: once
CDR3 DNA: TGTGCCAGCAGGCCTACTGTGGGGGGGGAATGGGCAGATACGCAGTATTTT
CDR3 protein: CASRPTVGGEWADTQYF

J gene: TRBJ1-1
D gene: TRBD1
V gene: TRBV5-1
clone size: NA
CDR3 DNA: TGCGCCAGCAGCTTCGGGGACAGGCCATTGAACACTGAAGCTTTCTTT
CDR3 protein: CASSFGDRPLNTEAFF

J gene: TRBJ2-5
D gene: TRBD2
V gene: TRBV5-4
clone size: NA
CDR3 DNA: TGTGCCAGCAGCTTAAAGCGGGGGGCGCAAGAGACCCAGTACTTC
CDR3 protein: CASSLKRGAQETQYF

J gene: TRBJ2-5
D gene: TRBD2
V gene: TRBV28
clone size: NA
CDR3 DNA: TGTGCCAGCAGTTTTCGGACTAGCCGCGTCACCCAGTACTTC
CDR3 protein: CASSFRTSRVTQYF

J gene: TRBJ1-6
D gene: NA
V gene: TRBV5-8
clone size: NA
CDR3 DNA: TGTGCCAGCAGCTTTCTCTCCTATAATTCACCCCTCCACTTT
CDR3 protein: CASSFLSYNSPLHF

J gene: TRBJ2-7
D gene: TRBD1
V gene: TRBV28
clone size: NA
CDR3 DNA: TGTGCCAGCAGTTATAAGGCCTGGGGGGACAGGGGGCGTGAGCAGTACTTC
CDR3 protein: CASSYKAWGDRGREQYF

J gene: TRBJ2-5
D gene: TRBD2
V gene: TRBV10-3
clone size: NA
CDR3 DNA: TGTGCCATCAGTGAGGGGGGAGGGAGAGAGACCCAGTACTTC
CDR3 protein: CAISEGGGRETQYF

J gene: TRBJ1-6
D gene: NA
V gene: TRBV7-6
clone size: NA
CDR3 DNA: TGTGCCAGCAGCTTAGGTGGGCAGATTAATTCACCCCTCCACTTT
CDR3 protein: CASSLGGQINSPLHF

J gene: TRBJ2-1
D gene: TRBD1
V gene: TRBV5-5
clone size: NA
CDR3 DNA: TGTGCCAGCAGCCGCCAAGGAAGGGGACAGGATAAGCAGTTCTTC
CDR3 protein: CASSRQGRGQDKQFF

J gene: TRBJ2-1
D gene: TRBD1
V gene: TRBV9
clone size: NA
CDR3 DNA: TGTGCCAGCAGCGTCACGACAGGGGGCGCAGGGGATGAGCAGTTCTTC
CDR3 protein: CASSVTTGGAGDEQFF

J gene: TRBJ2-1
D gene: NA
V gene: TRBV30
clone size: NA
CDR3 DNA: TGTGCCTGGAATTTCCGGGACCCAGGGAGGAATGAGCAGTTCTTC
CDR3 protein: CAWNFRDPGRNEQFF

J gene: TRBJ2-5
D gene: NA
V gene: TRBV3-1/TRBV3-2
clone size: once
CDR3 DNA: TGTGCCAGCAGCCAAGAATTAGGGGGGACCCAGTACTTC
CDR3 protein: CASSQELGGTQYF

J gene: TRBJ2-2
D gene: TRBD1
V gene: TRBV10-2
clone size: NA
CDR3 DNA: TGCGCCAGCAGTCCGGGACAGGGGAACACCGGGGAGCTGTTTTTT
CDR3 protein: CASSPGQGNTGELFF

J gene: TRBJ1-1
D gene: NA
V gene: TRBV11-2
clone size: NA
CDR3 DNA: TGTGCCAGCAGCAGGGGACTGCGATTCGCTGAAGCTTTCTTT
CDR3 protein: CASSRGLRFAEAFF

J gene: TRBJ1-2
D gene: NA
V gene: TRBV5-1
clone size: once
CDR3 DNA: TGCGCCAGTGCGCAGGGAGGGCTCCTTAACTATGGCTACACCTTC
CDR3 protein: CASAQGGLLNYGYTF

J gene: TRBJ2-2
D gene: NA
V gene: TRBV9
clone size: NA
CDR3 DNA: TGTGCCAGCAGCGACCAGACATTAACGAACACCGGGGAGCTGTTTTTT
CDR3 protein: CASSDQTLTNTGELFF

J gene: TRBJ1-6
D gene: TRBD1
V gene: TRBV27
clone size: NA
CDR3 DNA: TGTGCCAGCACCAAGGGGGACAGGGGTAATTCACCCCTCCACTTT
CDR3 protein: CASTKGDRGNSPLHF

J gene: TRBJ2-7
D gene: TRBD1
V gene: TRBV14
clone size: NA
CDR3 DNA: TGTGCCAGCAGCCAAGTAGGGACAGGGAAATACGAGCAGTACTTC
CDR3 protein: CASSQVGTGKYEQYF

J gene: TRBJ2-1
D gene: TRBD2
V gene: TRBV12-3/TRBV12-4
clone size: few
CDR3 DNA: TGTGCCAGCAGTGGGACTATTCAGAATGAGCAGTTCTTC
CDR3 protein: CASSGTIQNEQFF

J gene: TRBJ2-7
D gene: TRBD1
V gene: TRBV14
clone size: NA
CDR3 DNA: TGTGCCAGCAGCCACCTCCGGGACAGGTTCTCCTACGAGCAGTACTTC
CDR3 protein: CASSHLRDRFSYEQYF

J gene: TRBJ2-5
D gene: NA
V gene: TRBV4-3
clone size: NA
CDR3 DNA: TGCGCCAGCAGCCAAGATGTCGGTTCCCGGGAGACCCAGTACTTC
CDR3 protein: CASSQDVGSRETQYF